The sequence of this T cell receptor (beta chain) was determined in a study of cytomegalovirus exposure and HLA in healthy donors. Study results and limitations: When a later analysis was performed, an Asian-associated ancestry cluster reportedly had fewer N-insertions than the roughly 690-donor mean. The productive fraction for most TCR beta V segments was about 90% or about 30% in an earlier analysis. A later analysis found common viral pathogens apparently linked to several of the most significant clusters.

With respect to this clone: Its antigen is still unknown.

Those who donated were healthy bone marrow donors. Germline-derived CDR1 and CDR2 are SNHLY and FYNNEI. The V and J ends lost 7 bases and 7 bases respectively, with 20 bases between them. The CDR3 totals 15 residues. The study ran its PCR with 60 Vbeta and 13 Jbeta primers. Profiled with immunoSEQ multiplex PCR; TCRdb holds only in-frame clones, not every one. The sample has about 120,000 clones, roughly two thirds seen once. V and J are TRBV2 and TRBJ1-5, with a weak D call TRBD1 (5 bases). Sequenced sample: PBMCs. This receptor was identified in a man aged 18 to 29 in good health and CMV-seropositive. The CDR3, as DNA: TGTGCCAGCACTCCCACTTGGGGGGGAGGACAGCCCCAGCATTTT. This gives the protein CASTPTWGGGQPQHF.